The TCR beta chain under discussion was sequenced for a study of T-cell reconstitution after alpha-beta-depleted transplantation in children. In this sample, this clonotype turned up once. The target antigen is unknown. The TCRbeta library incorporated unique molecular identifiers. TCRdb fed the PCR reads into MiXCR, producing one record per CDR3 protein. Of about 580,000 distinct CDR3 sequences listed, 23% are singletons. CDR3 length: 14 amino acids. Trimming stripped 5 bases from V and 4 bases from J, with 14 bases between. The germline V gene has CDR1 SEHNR and CDR2 FQNEAQ (reference sequence). Points from the study as a whole: After transplant, high TCRbeta diversity at day 60 in some patients arose from surviving recipient T cells and thymic progenitors. Newly generated T cells supplied most T-cell counts and diversity one year post-transplant.

The rearrangement links TRBV7-9 to TRBJ2-5; TRBD1 or TRBD2 may be the D gene (5 bases each). The TCR originated in a boy younger than two who had a stem cell transplant for acute myeloid leukemia, so the T cells may come from the graft donor. The sequencing here drew on PBMCs, mostly from graft donor cells, taken 360 days after TCRalphabeta/CD19-depleted stem cell transplant. CDR3 coding DNA: TGTGCCAGCAGCGCTTTAGCTGGGGGAGAGACCCAGTACTTC. Protein sequence: CASSALAGGETQYF.